The clone carrying this TCR beta chain was seen ten or more times. Its antigen is unknown. The sample is drawn from a study of CD8 T cells in ankylosing spondylitis. Study results and caveats: Reportedly, matched ankylosing spondylitis synovial fluid was significantly enriched for disease-linked clones. Ankylosing spondylitis blood appeared to carry a characteristic TCR beta motif of several highly homologous variants.

Trimming removed 2 bases from V and 4 bases from J, with 8 bases in between. This CDR3 is 12 amino acids long. Germline CDR1 and CDR2: SQVTM and ANQGSEA. Quantitative 5'-RACE with molecular barcodes produced the TCR beta libraries. TCRdb itself ran the 5' RACE reads through MiXCR, one entry per CDR3 protein. This sample has about 140,000 distinct CDR3 sequences, with more than 7% found just once. The rearrangement joins TRBV29-1 to TRBJ1-1; possibly TRBD1 for D (6 bases). The receptor was isolated from a male donor with ankylosing spondylitis. Material for sequencing was synovial fluid, either unsorted or a sorted T cell fraction (not recorded which). CDR3 sequence reads: CSVERGGTEAFF. CDR3 coding DNA: TGCAGCGTTGAACGAGGGGGCACTGAAGCTTTCTTT.